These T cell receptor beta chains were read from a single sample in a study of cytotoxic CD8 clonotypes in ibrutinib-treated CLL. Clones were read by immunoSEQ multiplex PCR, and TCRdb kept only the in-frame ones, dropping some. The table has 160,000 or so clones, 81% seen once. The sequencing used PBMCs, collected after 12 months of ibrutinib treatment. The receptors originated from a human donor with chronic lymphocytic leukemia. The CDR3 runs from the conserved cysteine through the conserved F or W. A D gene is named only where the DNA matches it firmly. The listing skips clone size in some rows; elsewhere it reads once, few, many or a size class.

CAWSGPTEAFF TGTGCCTGGAGTGGTCCCACTGAAGCTTTCTTT - TRBJ1-1 - 11 TRBV30
CASSLLHSGGGWTDTQYF TGTGCCAGCAGCTTGCTCCACTCGGGGGGCGGGTGGACAGATACGCAGTATTTT - TRBJ2-3 - 18 TRBV5-8
CASSLGLVGTTDTQYF TGCGCCAGCAGCTTGGGTCTTGTGGGTACCACAGATACGCAGTATTTT - TRBJ2-3 - 16 TRBV5-1
CASSAGTGGGNQPQHF TGTGCCAGCAGCGCAGGGACAGGGGGCGGCAATCAGCCCCAGCATTTT TRBD1 TRBJ1-5 - 16 TRBV7-8
CASLLSLGWGTEAFF TGTGCCAGCCTCCTGAGTCTAGGATGGGGCACTGAAGCTTTCTTT - TRBJ1-1 - 15 TRBV11-2
CSAGTGGDEQFF TGCAGCGCTGGGACAGGGGGCGATGAGCAGTTCTTC TRBD1 TRBJ2-1 - 12 TRBV29-1
CASSHRDRVLEKLFF TGTGCCAGCAGCCACCGGGACAGGGTCCTCGAAAAACTGTTTTTT TRBD1 TRBJ1-4 few 15 TRBV6-5
CASSLVGNSNQPQHF TGTGCCAGCAGCTTAGTTGGAAATAGCAATCAGCCCCAGCATTTT - TRBJ1-5 - 15 TRBV7-2
CASSLYRDQPQHF TGTGCCAGCAGCTTGTATAGGGATCAGCCCCAGCATTTT - TRBJ1-5 - 13 TRBV5-6
CASRGAGQTETQYF TGTGCCAGCAGAGGAGCGGGCCAAACAGAGACCCAGTACTTC - TRBJ2-5 - 14 TRBV6-1
CASSPDRGPQHF TGTGCCAGCAGCCCCGACAGGGGGCCCCAGCATTTT TRBD1 TRBJ1-5 - 12 TRBV7-8
CASSIGGQGRYGYTF TGTGCCAGTAGTATAGGTGGCCAGGGTCGATATGGCTACACCTTC - TRBJ1-2 - 15 TRBV19
CASRPGQGLHSNQPQHF TGTGCCAGCAGGCCGGGACAGGGTCTCCATAGCAATCAGCCCCAGCATTTT TRBD1 TRBJ1-5 few 17 TRBV28
CASSVLVGKQFF TGTGCCAGCAGTGTACTGGTAGGGAAGCAGTTCTTC - TRBJ2-1 - 12 TRBV27